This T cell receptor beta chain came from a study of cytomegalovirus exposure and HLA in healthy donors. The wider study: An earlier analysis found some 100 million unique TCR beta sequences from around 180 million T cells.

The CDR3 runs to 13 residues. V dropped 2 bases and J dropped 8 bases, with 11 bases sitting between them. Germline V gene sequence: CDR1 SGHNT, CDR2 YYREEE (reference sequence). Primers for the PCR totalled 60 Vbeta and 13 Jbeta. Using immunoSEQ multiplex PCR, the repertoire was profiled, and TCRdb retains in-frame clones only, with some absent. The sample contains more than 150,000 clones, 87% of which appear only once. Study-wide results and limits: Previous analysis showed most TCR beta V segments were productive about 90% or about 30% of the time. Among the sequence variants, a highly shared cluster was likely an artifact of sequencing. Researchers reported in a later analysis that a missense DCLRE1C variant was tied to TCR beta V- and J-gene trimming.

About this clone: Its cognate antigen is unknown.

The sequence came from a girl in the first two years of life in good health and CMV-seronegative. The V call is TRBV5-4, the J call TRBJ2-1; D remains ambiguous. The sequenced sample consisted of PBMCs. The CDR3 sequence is CASSFQDGHEQFF. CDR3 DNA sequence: TGTGCCAGCAGCTTTCAAGATGGCCATGAGCAGTTCTTC.